Listed here are 32 T cell receptor beta chains from one sample, sequenced in a study of TIL therapy for anti-PD-1-resistant metastatic lung cancer. Time point denoted: pre-treatment sample, taken before nivolumab and TIL therapy. Tumor tissue came from excised metastases, mostly pleural nodules or supraclavicular lymph nodes. Sequencing used immunoSEQ v3. The protocol was immunoSEQ multiplex PCR, while the TCRdb copy is restricted to in-frame clones and leaves out a portion. Of around 100,000 clones listed, around three fifths were seen once; the top ten hold around 9.9%. This specimen consisted of tumor tissue, obtained at baseline. All receptors come from a person aged 30 to 80 with non-small cell lung cancer.

V gene TRBV3-1 (or the pseudogene TRBV3-2) combines with J gene TRBJ1-3, with D unresolved. Between the trimmed V and J ends, which lost 1 base and 1 base, there was a span of 11 bases. The length of the CDR3 is 16 residues. Germline CDR1 reads LGHDT; CDR2 reads YNNKEL (reference sequence). The CDR3 coding sequence is TGTGCCAGCAGCCAAGGGAGGGTGAAGTCTGGAAACACCATATATTTT. It encodes CASSQGRVKSGNTIYF.

The chain couples TRBV6-5 to TRBJ1-1; D is ambiguous. V dropped 4 bases and J dropped 7 bases, with 10 bases sitting between them. Germline V gene lookup returns CDR1 MNHEY and CDR2 SVGAGI. The CDR3 is 12 residues long. This CDR3 is CASSSGRFEAFF. In DNA, the CDR3 is TGTGCCAGCAGTTCAGGACGGTTTGAAGCTTTCTTT.

The chain links TRBV7-3 to TRBJ2-3; no clear D gene. Germline V CDR1 and CDR2: SGHTA, FQGTGA. The CDR3 loop spans 13 amino acids. Trimming took off 4 bases at V and 12 bases at J, with 17 bases between the two ends. The CDR3 coding sequence is TGTGCCAGCAGCTCGCAACTTGTCGGGCCACAGTATTTT. Translating gives CASSSQLVGPQYF.

The chain employs TRBV6-4 and TRBJ1-1, with D unclear. Germline lookup yields CDR1 MRHNA and CDR2 SNTAGT. The V end was cut by 6 bases, the J end by 2 bases, with 7 bases between. This CDR3 comprises 12 residues. CDR3 amino acids: CASRGVNTEAFF. DNA for the CDR3: TGTGCCAGCAGAGGAGTAAACACTGAAGCTTTCTTT.

The chain combines TRBV10-1 with TRBJ1-4; a possible D gene is TRBD1 (5 bases). CDR3 length equals 14 residues. The ends were cut back, 6 bases at V and 4 bases at J, with 12 bases in the middle. Germline V gives CDR1 WNHNN, CDR2 SYGVQD (reference sequence). CDR3 DNA sequence: TGCGCCAGCAGGGGGACGGTTCGTAATGAAAAACTGTTTTTT. This encodes CASRGTVRNEKLFF.

The chain joins TRBV5-1 to TRBJ2-2, with 9 positions matching TRBD1. The CDR3 sequence is 15 residues long. V trimming: 7 bases; J trimming: 0 bases; junction bases outside the gene matches: 4. Germline-derived CDR1 and CDR2 are SGHRS and YFSETQ. As DNA, the CDR3 is TGCGCCAGCGGCACAGGGGGCGCGAACACCGGGGAGCTGTTTTTT. Amino acids: CASGTGGANTGELFF.

This clone was seen only a few times. The gene calls are TRBV9 and TRBJ2-2; D unresolved. Trimming pared 2 bases from V and 1 base from J, leaving 3 bases between. The CDR3 is made up of 13 amino acids. Per the germline V gene, CDR1 is SGDLS and CDR2 is YYNGEE. CDR3 protein: CASSVWNTGELFF. The CDR3 nucleotides are TGTGCCAGCAGCGTCTGGAACACCGGGGAGCTGTTTTTT.

This clone was detected only a few times. The CDR3 nucleotides are TGCAGCTCAGGGACAGAAATCTACAATGAGCAGTTCTTC. Protein sequence: CSSGTEIYNEQFF. The V and J genes are TRBV29-1 and TRBJ2-1; TRBD1 aligns across 7 bases. Germline V CDR1 and CDR2: SQVTM, ANQGSEA. The CDR3 has 13 residues. The V and J ends lost 8 bases and 3 bases, in that order; junction bases with no gene match: 7.

The chain couples TRBV18 to TRBJ2-7, with D possibly TRBD1 on 6 matching bases. Trimming left V 2 bases short and J 2 bases short, with 16 bases between. Germline values: CDR1 KGHSH, CDR2 LQKENI. The CDR3 is 16 residues long. The CDR3 bases are TGTGCCAGCTCACCAGGGCCGGCAGGGGCACCCTACGAGCAGTACTTC. Protein sequence: CASSPGPAGAPYEQYF.

The V gene is TRBV4-3, the J gene TRBJ2-2; 14 bases are shared with TRBD2. The CDR3 has 18 amino acids. V was pared by 4 bases and J by 5 bases, with 9 bases of the junction left unmatched. CDR1 and CDR2 from the germline V gene are LGHNA and YSLEER. DNA for the CDR3: TGCGCCAGCAGCCTCGGGACTAGCGGGAGATGGGGTACCGGGGAGCTGTTTTTT. This sequence encodes CASSLGTSGRWGTGELFF.

V is TRBV18 and J is TRBJ2-5; D unclear. Germline CDR1 reads KGHSH; CDR2 reads LQKENI. The CDR3 covers 13 residues. V shed 5 bases and J shed 1 base, with 8 bases lying between them. The DNA of the CDR3 is TGTGCCAGCTCAGATGACATCCAAGAGACCCAGTACTTC. Protein: CASSDDIQETQYF.

This clone was recorded once. The chain employs TRBV19 and TRBJ1-2; D not certain. Trimming left V 4 bases short and J 0 bases short, with 6 bases between. The CDR3 spans 13 residues. Germline V gene data show CDR1 as LNHDA and CDR2 as SQIVND (reference sequence). The DNA for the CDR3 is TGTGCCAGTAGTAACGGGGCTAACTATGGCTACACCTTC. It specifies CASSNGANYGYTF.

The V and J genes are TRBV5-6 and TRBJ2-7; D is uncertain. This CDR3 has 11 residues. Germline V gene lookup returns CDR1 SGHDT and CDR2 YYEEEE. This CDR3 is CASSLFQETEV. CDR3 DNA sequence: TGTGCCAGCAGCTTGTTTCAGGAAACGGAGGTC.

The rearrangement uses TRBV27 and TRBJ2-3; D ambiguous. Germline values: CDR1 MNHEY, CDR2 SMNVEV (reference sequence). Deletions cut 5 bases from V and 5 bases from J, with 11 bases between. The CDR3 covers 13 residues. The CDR3 protein is CASSPIRVDTQYF. The DNA for the CDR3 is TGTGCCAGCAGTCCCATCCGTGTAGATACGCAGTATTTT.

The chain recombines TRBV7-9 with TRBJ2-7; D might be TRBD1 or TRBD2, each matching 5 bases. Germline V gives CDR1 SEHNR, CDR2 FQNEAQ (reference sequence). The CDR3 length is 14 residues. Trimming removed 5 bases from V and 7 bases from J, with 18 bases in between. CDR3 in amino acids: CASSPPGQGKEQYF. CDR3 in DNA: TGTGCCAGCAGCCCTCCGGGGCAGGGCAAAGAGCAGTACTTC.

The rearrangement uses TRBV10-3 and TRBJ2-2; TRBD2 might be the D (5 bases). The CDR3 extends over 15 amino acids. Trimming removed 5 bases at V and 3 bases at J, with 13 bases between. CDR1 is ENHRY, CDR2 SYGVKD, per germline. In DNA form, the CDR3 reads TGTGCCATCAGTCGGGGTTACCAGCACACCGGGGAGCTGTTTTTT. It is translated as CAISRGYQHTGELFF.

The chain has TRBV12-5 and TRBJ2-3, with D maybe TRBD1 (6 bases). The CDR3 totals 14 residues. The ends were cut back, 2 bases at V and 6 bases at J, with 12 bases in the middle. Germline assignment: CDR1 LGHNT and CDR2 FRNRAP. CDR3: CASGLSAGADTQYF. CDR3 nucleotides: TGTGCTAGTGGTTTGTCGGCAGGGGCCGATACGCAGTATTTT.

This chain connects TRBV27 to TRBJ1-4; TRBD1 aligns across 10 bases. Germline loops: CDR1 MNHEY, CDR2 SMNVEV (reference sequence). The CDR3 sequence is 14 residues long. Trimming took 6 bases from V and 7 from J; bases not matched to a gene: 5. The CDR3 DNA is TGTGCCAGCAGGGCGGACAGGGGGGGTGAAAAACTGTTTTTT. It yields the protein CASRADRGGEKLFF. The complete variable domain, with remaining parts taken from reference TRBV27 and TRBJ1-4, reads EAQVTQNPRYLITVTGKKLTVTCSQNMNHEYMSWYRQDPGLGLRQIYYSMNVEVTDKGDVPEGYKVSRKEKRNFPLILESPSPNQTSLYFCASRADRGGEKLFFGSGTQLSVL.

This sequence joins TRBV7-6 and TRBJ2-3; 11 positions agree with TRBD2. Per the germline V gene, CDR1 is SGHVS and CDR2 is FNYEAQ. The CDR3 loop spans 15 amino acids. Losses at the gene ends were 1 base for V and 6 bases for J; bases not matched to a gene: 3. As DNA, the CDR3 is TGTGCCAGCAGCTTAGTAGCGGGGGGGCGTGATACGCAGTATTTT. Encoded protein: CASSLVAGGRDTQYF.

The rearrangement joins TRBV30 to TRBJ1-2; tentative D call: TRBD1 (6 bases). CDR3 size: 13 residues. Trimming pared 5 bases from V and 3 bases from J, leaving 13 bases between. Germline lookup yields CDR1 GTSNPN and CDR2 SVGIG (reference sequence). The CDR3 protein is CAWGTGMHYGYTF. CDR3 bases: TGTGCCTGGGGTACAGGGATGCACTATGGCTACACCTTC.

This clone was seen only a few times. CDR3 DNA: TGTGCCAGCAGTGAAGACGGGGGGGCCATCAATGAGCAGTTCTTC. Translating gives CASSEDGGAINEQFF. V is TRBV2 and J is TRBJ2-1; TRBD2 matches 8 bases. The ends lost 1 base at V and 6 bases at J; junction bases unmatched: 5. Germline V gives CDR1 SNHLY, CDR2 FYNNEI. The CDR3 is 15 amino acids.

This CDR3 reads CASFLAGSVADTQYF. CDR3 in DNA: TGCGCCAGCTTCCTCGCGGGGAGCGTCGCAGATACGCAGTATTTT. The V gene is TRBV5-1, the J gene TRBJ2-3, with D perhaps TRBD2 (6 bases). The CDR3 consists of 15 residues. V was pared by 7 bases and J by 4 bases, with 19 bases between. The germline gives CDR1 SGHRS, CDR2 YFSETQ.

This clone came up a few times. The CDR3 DNA is TGTGCCAGCAGCCCATGGACAGGGACCTACGAGCAGTACTTC. Its translation is CASSPWTGTYEQYF. The chain is built from TRBV7-9 and TRBJ2-7; 8 bases fit TRBD1. The CDR3 contains 14 residues. CDR1 and CDR2 from the germline V gene are SEHNR and FQNEAQ (reference sequence). J was trimmed by 2 bases and V by 5 bases; bases with no gene match: 5. Full variable domain (remainder filled in from reference TRBV7-9 and TRBJ2-7): DTGVSQNPRHKITKRGQNVTFRCDPISEHNRLYWYRQTLGQGPEFLTYFQNEAQLEKSRLLSDRFSAERPKGSFSTLEIQRTEQGDSAMYLCASSPWTGTYEQYFGPGTRLTVT.

The rearrangement links TRBV7-2 to TRBJ1-4; D is ambiguous. The CDR3 has 15 residues. Per germline, CDR1 SGHTA and CDR2 FQGNSA. Trimming cost V 1 base and J 8 bases, with 14 bases left between them. The CDR3 DNA sequence: TGTGCCAGCAGCTTAGTACACGGTTTTGGGGAAAAACTGTTTTTT. Protein product: CASSLVHGFGEKLFF.

This chain connects TRBV19 to TRBJ1-2; perhaps TRBD1 as D (5 bases). From germline, CDR1 is LNHDA and CDR2 SQIVND (reference sequence). V dropped 11 bases and J dropped 8 bases, with 21 bases sitting between them. The CDR3 extends over 13 amino acids. The CDR3 is CAGAHRDGRGYTF. The CDR3 nucleotides are TGTGCCGGCGCCCACCGGGACGGAAGAGGCTACACCTTC. The full variable domain, rest sourced from reference TRBV19 and TRBJ1-2, is DGGITQSPKYLFRKEGQNVTLSCEQNLNHDAMYWYRQDPGQGLRLIYYSQIVNDFQKGDIAEGYSVSREKKESFPLTVTSAQKNPTAFYLCAGAHRDGRGYTFGSGTRLTVV.

The CDR3 DNA reads TGTGCCAGCCTTCCAGGACAGGGGACCGGGGAGCTGTTTTTT. Amino acid sequence: CASLPGQGTGELFF. J is TRBJ2-2 and V is TRBV6-6, with TRBD1 identical over 9 bases. Germline V gene sequence: CDR1 MNHNY, CDR2 SVGAGI (reference sequence). Trimming at V came to 8 bases and at J to 5 bases, leaving 6 bases not matched to a gene. The CDR3 is 14 amino acids.

In its sample, this clone was seen once. The chain has TRBV28 and TRBJ2-7; D tentatively reads TRBD1 or TRBD2 (5 bases each). CDR1 is MDHEN and CDR2 is SYDVKM in the germline V gene. The CDR3 has 14 residues. The V gene lost 8 bases and the J gene lost 6 bases, with 20 bases spanning the gap. CDR3 amino acids: CASGGLGVSGEQYF. The CDR3 nucleotides are TGTGCCAGCGGGGGATTGGGCGTCTCAGGCGAGCAGTACTTC.

This chain connects TRBV6-6 to TRBJ2-1; D unclear. Trimming removed 6 bases from V and 4 bases from J, with 7 bases in between. CDR3 length: 12 amino acids. Germline CDR1 is MNHNY and CDR2 is SVGAGI (reference sequence). CDR3 sequence reads: CASSPTYNEQFF. For the CDR3, the DNA is TGTGCCAGCAGCCCCACTTACAATGAGCAGTTCTTC.

The chain is built from TRBV9 and TRBJ2-1; D ambiguous. CDR3 size: 13 residues. The germline V gene has CDR1 SGDLS and CDR2 YYNGEE. V gave up 3 bases and J gave up 6 bases, with 10 bases separating them. CDR3 protein: CASSGTWVNEQFF. In nucleotides, the CDR3 is TGTGCCAGCAGCGGCACGTGGGTCAATGAGCAGTTCTTC. The full variable domain, in which reference TRBV9 and TRBJ2-1 provide the parts outside the CDR3, is DSGVTQTPKHLITATGQRVTLRCSPRSGDLSVYWYQQSLDQGLQFLIQYYNGEERAKGNILERFSAQQFPDLHSELNLSSLELGDSALYFCASSGTWVNEQFFGPGTRLTVL.

In nucleotides, the CDR3 is TGCGCCAGCAGCTTGGCCGGAGCGGGAGTGGTTGAGCAGTTCTTC. It is translated as CASSLAGAGVVEQFF. The chain employs TRBV5-1 and TRBJ2-1, with 8 bases matching TRBD2. The CDR3 spans 15 residues. V was clipped by 0 bases and J by 9 bases; unmatched bases: 8. Germline loops: CDR1 SGHRS, CDR2 YFSETQ.

The chain has TRBV4-2 and TRBJ1-2, with a tentative D call TRBD1 (5 bases). Germline V gives CDR1 LGHNA, CDR2 YNFKEQ. CDR3 length: 15 amino acids. V gave up 0 bases and J gave up 4 bases, with 12 bases separating them. CDR3 sequence reads: CASSQEAGYGYGYTF. The CDR3 nucleotides are TGTGCCAGCAGCCAAGAAGCAGGGTACGGCTATGGCTACACCTTC.

This clone was counted a few times. The rearrangement uses TRBV14 and TRBJ2-1; possible D gene TRBD2, 5 bases. The CDR3 sequence is 15 residues long. V lost 2 bases, J lost 5 bases, and 13 bases lay in between. CDR1 SGHDN and CDR2 FVKESK come from the germline V gene. The CDR3 bases are TGTGCCAGCAGCCAACTTGGAGGTAGGGACAATGAGCAGTTCTTC. Translating gives CASSQLGGRDNEQFF.